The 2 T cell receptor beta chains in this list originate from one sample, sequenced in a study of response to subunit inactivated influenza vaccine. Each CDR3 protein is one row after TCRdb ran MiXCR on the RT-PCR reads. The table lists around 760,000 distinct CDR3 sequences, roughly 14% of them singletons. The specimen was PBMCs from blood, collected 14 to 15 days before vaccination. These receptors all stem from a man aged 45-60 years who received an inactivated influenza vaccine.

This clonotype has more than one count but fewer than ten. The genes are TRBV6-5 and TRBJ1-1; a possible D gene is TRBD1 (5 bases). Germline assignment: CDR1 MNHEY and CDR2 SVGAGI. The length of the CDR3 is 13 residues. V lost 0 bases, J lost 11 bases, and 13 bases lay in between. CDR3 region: CASSYSSRGLAFF. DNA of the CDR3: TGTGCCAGCAGTTACTCGAGTAGGGGCTTGGCTTTCTTT.

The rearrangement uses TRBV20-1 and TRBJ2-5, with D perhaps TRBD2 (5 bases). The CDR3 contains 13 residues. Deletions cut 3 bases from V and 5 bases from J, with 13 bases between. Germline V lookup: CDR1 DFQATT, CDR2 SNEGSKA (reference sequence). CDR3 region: CSASGRVAETQYF. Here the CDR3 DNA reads TGCAGTGCTAGCGGTAGGGTAGCGGAGACCCAGTACTTC.